One sample yielded the 23 T cell receptor beta chains listed below, sequenced in a study of T cells after yellow fever vaccination. TCRdb recomputed calls from the 5' RACE reads with MiXCR, one row per CDR3 protein. The table shows 450,000 to 550,000 distinct CDR3 sequences, with 15% to 20% occurring only once. The sequencing used PBMCs, collected 15 days after the yellow fever booster vaccination. The receptor source for this set is a man aged 30 to 45 who received the YFV17D yellow fever vaccine.

The chain couples TRBV7-8 to TRBJ2-7; D call uncertain. V lost 4 bases and J 0 bases, leaving 13 bases between the germline ends. This CDR3 contains 15 residues. CDR1 and CDR2 (germline): SGHVS, FQNEAQ. CDR3 residues: CASSSSGRSSYEQYF. In DNA, the CDR3 is TGTGCCAGCAGCTCTTCCGGCCGGAGCTCCTACGAGCAGTACTTC.

This clonotype was detected only a few times. The chain links TRBV29-1 to TRBJ2-2; D may be TRBD2 (6 bases). The CDR3 is 14 amino acids. Germline V lookup: CDR1 SQVTM, CDR2 ANQGSEA. V gave up 4 bases and J gave up 2 bases, with 11 bases separating them. This CDR3 reads CSVVGGKNTGELFF. Here the CDR3 DNA reads TGCAGCGTTGTAGGCGGGAAAAACACCGGGGAGCTGTTTTTT.

The chain links TRBV12-3 or TRBV12-4 to TRBJ2-1; TRBD1 matches 8 bases. This CDR3 spans 12 amino acids. V was pared by 7 bases and J by 8 bases, with 4 bases of the junction left unmatched. CDR3 amino acids: CASMGTGYEQFF. The CDR3 DNA is TGTGCCAGCATGGGGACAGGTTATGAGCAGTTCTTC.

In its sample, this clonotype was seen a few times. The chain has TRBV15 and TRBJ2-7; possible D gene TRBD2, 5 bases. Trimming shortened V by 1 base and J by 2 bases, and 15 bases separated the two germline ends. Looked up from germline, CDR1 is LNHNV and CDR2 is YYDKDF (reference sequence). The CDR3 spans 16 residues. The CDR3 nucleotides are TGTGCCACCAGCAGAGGCGGAGGCTTACTACCCTACGAGCAGTACTTC. Its protein product is CATSRGGGLLPYEQYF.

This clonotype came up a few times. V is TRBV19 and J is TRBJ2-4; D may be TRBD2 (5 bases). CDR1 is LNHDA, CDR2 SQIVND, per germline (reference sequence). This CDR3 has 15 residues. Trimming took 7 bases from V and 0 from J, leaving 13 bases between them. This CDR3 is CASKALGVAKNIQYF. The CDR3 bases are TGTGCCAGTAAGGCTTTGGGAGTAGCCAAAAACATTCAGTACTTC.

The chain employs TRBV4-3 and TRBJ2-5; D may be TRBD1 or TRBD2 (5 bases each). Between the trimmed V and J ends, which lost 4 bases and 3 bases, there was a span of 12 bases. Per the germline V gene, CDR1 is LGHNA and CDR2 is YSLEER. The CDR3 covers 14 residues. CDR3 in DNA: TGCGCCAGCAGCCTCGAGTGGGGGAAAGAGACCCAGTACTTC. Protein sequence: CASSLEWGKETQYF.

This clonotype came up a few times. The chain combines TRBV15 with TRBJ2-1; 10 nucleotides match TRBD2. In germline, CDR1 is LNHNV, CDR2 YYDKDF (reference sequence). Trimming cost V 3 bases and J 0 bases; bases outside gene matches: 8. The CDR3 sequence is 18 residues long. CDR3 in amino acids: CATSSWWTSGHSYNEQFF. The CDR3 DNA reads as TGTGCCACCAGCAGCTGGTGGACTAGCGGACACTCCTACAATGAGCAGTTCTTC.

This clonotype was detected only a few times. The V gene is TRBV24-1, the J gene TRBJ1-4; the D is unclear. This CDR3 contains 11 residues. Looked up from germline, CDR1 is KGHDR and CDR2 is SFDVKD. V gave up 7 bases and J gave up 4 bases, with 3 bases separating them. CDR3 DNA sequence: TGTGCCACCAGCGATAATGAAAAACTGTTTTTT. This codes for CATSDNEKLFF.

This sequence joins TRBV10-3 and TRBJ1-2, with TRBD1 as a possible D gene (6 bases). The V end lost 0 bases, the J end lost 3 bases, and 14 bases lay between the germline ends. Germline CDR1 is ENHRY and CDR2 is SYGVKD. The CDR3 runs to 16 residues. CDR3 coding DNA: TGTGCCATCAGTGAGTCTGGACAGCTCCTATACTATGGCTACACCTTC. Translation gives CAISESGQLLYYGYTF.

This clonotype was recorded a few times. The CDR3, as DNA: TGTGCCAGCAGCTTGGGTAGGGTCTCTGGGGCCAACGTCCTGACTTTC. Its translation is CASSLGRVSGANVLTF. V gene TRBV5-8 combines with J gene TRBJ2-6, with unresolved D. This CDR3 is 16 amino acids long. V was pared by 0 bases and J by 0 bases, with 7 bases between. Germline-derived CDR1 and CDR2 are SGHTS and YDEGEE.

This clonotype came up a few times. The chain links TRBV28 to TRBJ2-7, with D tentatively TRBD1 (5 bases). This CDR3 has 14 residues. In germline, CDR1 is MDHEN, CDR2 SYDVKM. Deletions cut 5 bases from V and 1 base from J, with 12 bases between. The CDR3 DNA is TGTGCCAGCAGTGTAACAGGTCTGTCCTACGAGCAGTACTTC. Protein sequence: CASSVTGLSYEQYF.

This clonotype was seen more than once but under ten times. V usage is TRBV20-1 and J usage is TRBJ2-1, with D tentatively TRBD1 or TRBD2 (5 bases each). The CDR3 is 16 residues long. Trimming took 0 bases from V and 1 from J, leaving 13 bases between them. Germline loops: CDR1 DFQATT, CDR2 SNEGSKA (reference sequence). The CDR3 bases are TGCAGTGCTAGAGATCGGACGGGACCTTCCTACAATGAGCAGTTCTTC. Its translation: CSARDRTGPSYNEQFF.

This clonotype has more than one count but fewer than ten. V usage is TRBV7-2 and J usage is TRBJ2-5; 7 positions agree with TRBD2. CDR1 and CDR2 from the germline V gene are SGHTA and FQGNSA. This CDR3 region has 15 residues. The junction had 11 bases not matched to a gene; V was cut back by 5 bases and J by 5 bases. CDR3 amino acids: CASSPSRGSMETQYF. For the CDR3, the DNA is TGTGCCAGCAGCCCCTCTCGCGGGAGTATGGAGACCCAGTACTTC.

This clonotype was seen more than once but under ten times. The chain joins TRBV27 to TRBJ1-1; TRBD1 agrees at 8 bases. Per germline, CDR1 MNHEY and CDR2 SMNVEV (reference sequence). With V trimmed by 5 bases and J by 10 bases, 12 bases remained unmatched. The CDR3 length is 14 residues. CDR3 nucleotides: TGTGCCAGCAGTCCGGGACAGGTGGTGGGGGTAGCTTTCTTT. Its protein is CASSPGQVVGVAFF.

This clonotype was detected only a few times. V gene TRBV30 combines with J gene TRBJ2-1, with 9 bases aligning to TRBD2. The germline V gene has CDR1 GTSNPN and CDR2 SVGIG (reference sequence). The V segment lost 4 bases and the J segment 6 bases; nucleotides outside the gene matches: 7. The CDR3 covers 14 residues. The CDR3 loop reads CAWIRLAGFNEQFF. The CDR3 DNA reads as TGTGCCTGGATCCGGCTAGCGGGATTCAATGAGCAGTTCTTC.

This clonotype was detected only a few times. V usage is TRBV9 and J usage is TRBJ2-7; TRBD2 matches at 10 bases. The V segment lost 2 bases and the J segment 4 bases; nucleotides outside the gene matches: 6. The CDR3 runs to 15 residues. Germline V CDR1 and CDR2: SGDLS, YYNGEE. The CDR3 loop is CASSVGAGGPYEQYF. Here the CDR3 DNA reads TGTGCCAGCAGCGTGGGAGCGGGAGGGCCTTACGAGCAGTACTTC.

The V gene is TRBV2, the J gene TRBJ2-3, with 7 bases lining up with TRBD2. The CDR3 length is 15 residues. J was trimmed by 2 bases and V by 6 bases; bases with no gene match: 8. The germline CDR1 and CDR2 sequences are SNHLY and FYNNEI. Here the CDR3 reads CASRRASGSTDTQYF. The CDR3 coding sequence is TGTGCCAGCAGGAGGGCTAGCGGATCCACAGATACGCAGTATTTT.

This clonotype was counted between two and nine times. The V gene is TRBV7-2, the J gene TRBJ2-4, with D possibly being TRBD2 (6 bases). V was pared by 2 bases and J by 0 bases, with 11 bases between. CDR3 length: 16 residues. CDR1 SGHTA and CDR2 FQGNSA come from the germline V gene. This CDR3 is CASSLRLARAKNIQYF. As DNA, the CDR3 is TGTGCCAGCAGCTTACGGCTAGCGAGAGCCAAAAACATTCAGTACTTC.

This clonotype was recorded a few times. The V gene is TRBV6-5, the J gene TRBJ2-5; D gene ambiguous. CDR3 length: 14 amino acids. Germline loops: CDR1 MNHEY, CDR2 SVGAGI. Trimming stripped 8 bases from V and 5 bases from J, with 18 bases between. The CDR3 loop reads CASGLKGTEETQYF. CDR3 nucleotide sequence: TGTGCCAGCGGTTTAAAGGGAACAGAGGAGACCCAGTACTTC.

The genes are TRBV12-3 or TRBV12-4 and TRBJ2-3; possibly TRBD1 for D (5 bases). CDR3 length: 16 residues. Deletions cut 3 bases from V and 2 bases from J, with 15 bases between. CDR3 residues: CASSFRGPITTDTQYF. The CDR3 coding sequence is TGTGCCAGCAGTTTTAGGGGCCCGATTACCACAGATACGCAGTATTTT.

CDR3 protein: CASSSVGRAETQYF. The CDR3 DNA follows: TGCGCCAGCAGCTCGGTTGGGCGGGCAGAGACCCAGTACTTC. The V gene is TRBV5-1, the J gene TRBJ2-5; a possible D gene is TRBD2 (5 bases). V lost 3 bases and J lost 4, with 13 bases in between. This CDR3 has 14 amino acids. CDR1 is SGHRS and CDR2 is YFSETQ in the germline V gene. Drawing the rest from reference TRBV5-1 and TRBJ2-5, the complete variable domain is KAGVTQTPRYLIKTRGQQVTLSCSPISGHRSVSWYQQTPGQGLQFLFEYFSETQRNKGNFPGRFSGRQFSNSRSEMNVSTLELGDSALYLCASSSVGRAETQYFGPGTRLLVL.

This chain connects TRBV13 to TRBJ2-5; 7 bases line up with TRBD1. Germline values: CDR1 PRHDT, CDR2 FYEKMQ (reference sequence). With V trimmed by 4 bases and J by 2 bases, 4 bases remained unmatched. The CDR3 spans 14 residues. For the CDR3, the DNA is TGTGCCAGCAGCTACCTACAGGGGCAAGAGACCCAGTACTTC. This codes for CASSYLQGQETQYF.

To note about this clonotype: This may come from a read error, since a much larger clone is one base off. The V and J genes are TRBV20-1 and TRBJ2-1; D gene uncertain. This CDR3 contains 14 residues. The germline V gene has CDR1 DFQATT and CDR2 SNEGSKA (reference sequence). The CDR3 DNA reads TGCTGTGCTAGAGATACTAACTCCTACAATGAGCAGTTCTTC. Protein product: CCARDTNSYNEQFF.